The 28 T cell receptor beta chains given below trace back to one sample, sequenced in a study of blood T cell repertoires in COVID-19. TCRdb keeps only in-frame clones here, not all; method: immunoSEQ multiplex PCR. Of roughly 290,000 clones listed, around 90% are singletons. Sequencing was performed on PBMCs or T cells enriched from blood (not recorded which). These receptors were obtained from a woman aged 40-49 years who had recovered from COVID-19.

The CDR3 DNA reads as TGCGCCAGCGCCCCCCGAGGAGGGCTTGTGGATGGCTACACCTTC. Translation: CASAPRGGLVDGYTF. The chain joins TRBV5-1 to TRBJ1-2; D not resolved. The V end lost 7 bases, the J end lost 6 bases, and 22 bases lay between the germline ends. CDR1 and CDR2 (germline): SGHRS, YFSETQ. There are 15 residues in the CDR3. The variable domain in full, with the rest retrieved from reference TRBV5-1 and TRBJ1-2, is KAGVTQTPRYLIKTRGQQVTLSCSPISGHRSVSWYQQTPGQGLQFLFEYFSETQRNKGNFPGRFSGRQFSNSRSEMNVSTLELGDSALYLCASAPRGGLVDGYTFGSGTRLTVV.

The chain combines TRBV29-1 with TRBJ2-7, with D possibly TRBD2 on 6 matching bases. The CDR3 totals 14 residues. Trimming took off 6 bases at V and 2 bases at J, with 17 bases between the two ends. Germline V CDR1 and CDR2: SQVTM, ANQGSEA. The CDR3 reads CSVRPRDFAYEQYF. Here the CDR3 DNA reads TGCAGCGTGAGGCCCCGGGACTTCGCCTACGAGCAGTACTTC.

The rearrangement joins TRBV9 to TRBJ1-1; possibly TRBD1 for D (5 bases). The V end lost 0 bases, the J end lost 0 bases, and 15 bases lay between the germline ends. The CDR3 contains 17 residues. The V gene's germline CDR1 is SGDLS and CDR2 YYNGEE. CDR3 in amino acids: CASSVGGGAPMNTEAFF. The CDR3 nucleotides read TGTGCCAGCAGCGTAGGTGGCGGGGCCCCAATGAACACTGAAGCTTTCTTT.

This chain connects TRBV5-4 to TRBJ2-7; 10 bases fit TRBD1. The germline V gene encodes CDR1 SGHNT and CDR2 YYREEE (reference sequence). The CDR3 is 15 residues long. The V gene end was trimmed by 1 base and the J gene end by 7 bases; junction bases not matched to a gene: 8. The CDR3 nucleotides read TGTGCCAGCAGCTTGCCCGGGACAGGGGAAAGGGAGCAGTACTTC. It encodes CASSLPGTGEREQYF.

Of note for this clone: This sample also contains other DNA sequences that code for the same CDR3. As DNA, the CDR3 is TGTGCCAGCTCACCGGGACACGTTCAAGAGACCCAGTACTTC. Amino acids: CASSPGHVQETQYF. The rearrangement links TRBV18 to TRBJ2-5, with D tentatively TRBD1 (6 bases). Germline loops: CDR1 KGHSH, CDR2 LQKENI. This CDR3 has 14 residues. V lost 3 bases and J lost 2, with 10 bases in between.

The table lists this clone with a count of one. The CDR3 sequence: CASSPPGGTSSGNTIYF. Here the CDR3 DNA reads TGTGCCAGCTCACCGCCGGGAGGAACGAGCTCTGGAAACACCATATATTTT. This chain uses TRBV18 with TRBJ1-3; D ambiguous. CDR1 is KGHSH and CDR2 is LQKENI in the germline V gene. Trimming left V 3 bases short and J 0 bases short, with 15 bases between. The CDR3 contains 17 residues.

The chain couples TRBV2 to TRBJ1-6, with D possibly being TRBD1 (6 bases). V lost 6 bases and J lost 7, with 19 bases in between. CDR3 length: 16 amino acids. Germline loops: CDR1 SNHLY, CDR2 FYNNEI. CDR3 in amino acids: CASRPRSGAGNSPLHF. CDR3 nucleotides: TGTGCCAGCAGACCCCGTTCAGGGGCAGGAAATTCACCCCTCCACTTT.

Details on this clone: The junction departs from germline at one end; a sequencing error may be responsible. This CDR3 is CASSFVTGGSTF. The CDR3 nucleotides are TGTGCCAGCAGCTTCGTGACAGGAGGCTCCACCTTC. V is TRBV7-2 and J is TRBJ1-2; D possibly corresponds to TRBD1 (6 bases). This CDR3 comprises 12 residues. Germline values: CDR1 SGHTA, CDR2 FQGNSA.

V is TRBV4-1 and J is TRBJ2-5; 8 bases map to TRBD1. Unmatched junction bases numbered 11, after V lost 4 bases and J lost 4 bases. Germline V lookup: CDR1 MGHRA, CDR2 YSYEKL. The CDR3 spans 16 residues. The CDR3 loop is CASSPGRGQGRETQYF. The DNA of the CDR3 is TGCGCCAGCAGCCCCGGACGAGGACAGGGCCGAGAGACCCAGTACTTC.

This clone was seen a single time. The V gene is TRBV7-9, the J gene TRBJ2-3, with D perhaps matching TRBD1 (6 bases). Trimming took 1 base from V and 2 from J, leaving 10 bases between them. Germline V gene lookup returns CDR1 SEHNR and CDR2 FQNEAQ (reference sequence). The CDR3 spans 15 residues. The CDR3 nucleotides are TGTGCCAGCAGCTTAGGGACAGCCTACACAGATACGCAGTATTTT. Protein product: CASSLGTAYTDTQYF.

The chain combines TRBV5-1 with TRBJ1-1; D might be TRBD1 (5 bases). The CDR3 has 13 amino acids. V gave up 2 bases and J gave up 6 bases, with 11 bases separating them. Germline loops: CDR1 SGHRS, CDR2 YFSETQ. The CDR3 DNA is TGCGCCAGCAGCTTACAGGATGCTGCTGAAGCTTTCTTT. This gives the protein CASSLQDAAEAFF.

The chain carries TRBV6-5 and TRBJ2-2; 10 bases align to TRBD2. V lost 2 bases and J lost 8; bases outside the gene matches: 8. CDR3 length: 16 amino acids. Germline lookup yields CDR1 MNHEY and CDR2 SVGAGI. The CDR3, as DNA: TGTGCCAGCAGTTACCGCAGCGGGGGGGCCTTAGGGGAGCTGTTTTTT. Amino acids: CASSYRSGGALGELFF.

Here the CDR3 DNA reads TGCGCCAGCAGCCAAGATTATCGACAGGGGGCCACTGAAGCTTTCTTT. Its protein product is CASSQDYRQGATEAFF. The chain recombines TRBV4-3 with TRBJ1-1, with TRBD1 matching 10 bases. With 0 bases clipped from V and 4 bases from J, the junction kept 5 bases outside the gene matches. The CDR3 is 16 residues long. Germline-derived CDR1 and CDR2 are LGHNA and YSLEER.

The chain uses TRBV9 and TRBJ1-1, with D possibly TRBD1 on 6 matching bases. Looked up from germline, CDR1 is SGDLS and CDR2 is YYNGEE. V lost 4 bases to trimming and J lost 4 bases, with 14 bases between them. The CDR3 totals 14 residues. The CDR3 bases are TGTGCCAGCAGCCCCCAGGGGCTAATCACTGAAGCTTTCTTT. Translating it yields CASSPQGLITEAFF.

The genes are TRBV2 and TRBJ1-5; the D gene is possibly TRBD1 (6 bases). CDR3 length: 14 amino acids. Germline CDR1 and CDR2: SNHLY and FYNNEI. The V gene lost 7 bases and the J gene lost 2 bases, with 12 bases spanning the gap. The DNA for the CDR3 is TGTGCCAGCACCAAAAGACAGGGCAATCAGCCCCAGCATTTT. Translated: CASTKRQGNQPQHF.

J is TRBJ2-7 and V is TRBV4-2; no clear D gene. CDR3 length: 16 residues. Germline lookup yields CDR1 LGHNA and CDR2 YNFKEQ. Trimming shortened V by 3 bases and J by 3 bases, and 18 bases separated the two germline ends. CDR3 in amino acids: CASSHPELIDFYEQYF. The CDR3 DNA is TGTGCCAGCAGCCATCCCGAGCTGATTGATTTCTACGAGCAGTACTTC.

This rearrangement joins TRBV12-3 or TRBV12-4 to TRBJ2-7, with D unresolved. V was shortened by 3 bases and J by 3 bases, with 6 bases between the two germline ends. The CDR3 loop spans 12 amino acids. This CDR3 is CASSLRNYEQYF. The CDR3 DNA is TGTGCCAGCAGTTTGAGAAACTACGAGCAGTACTTC.

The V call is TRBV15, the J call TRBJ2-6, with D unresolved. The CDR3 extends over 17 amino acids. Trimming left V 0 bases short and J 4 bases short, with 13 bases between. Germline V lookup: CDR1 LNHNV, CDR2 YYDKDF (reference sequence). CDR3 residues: CATSRDLPSIGANVLTF. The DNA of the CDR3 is TGTGCCACCAGCAGAGACCTACCCTCCATCGGGGCCAACGTCCTGACTTTC. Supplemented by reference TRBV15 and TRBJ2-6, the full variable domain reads DAMVIQNPRYQVTQFGKPVTLSCSQTLNHNVMYWYQQKSSQAPKLLFHYYDKDFNNEADTPDNFQSRRPNTSFCFLDIRSPGLGDTAMYLCATSRDLPSIGANVLTFGAGSRLTVL.

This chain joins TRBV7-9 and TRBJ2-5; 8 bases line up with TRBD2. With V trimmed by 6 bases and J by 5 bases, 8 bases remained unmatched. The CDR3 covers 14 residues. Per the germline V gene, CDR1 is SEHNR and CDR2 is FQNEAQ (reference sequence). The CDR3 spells CASSPTSAPETQYF. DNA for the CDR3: TGTGCCAGCAGTCCGACTAGCGCCCCTGAGACCCAGTACTTC.

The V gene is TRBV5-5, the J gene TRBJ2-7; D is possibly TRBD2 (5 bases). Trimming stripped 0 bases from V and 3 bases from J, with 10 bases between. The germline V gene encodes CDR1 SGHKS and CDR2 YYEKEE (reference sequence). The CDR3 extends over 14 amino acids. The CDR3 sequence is CASSLGSVLYEQYF. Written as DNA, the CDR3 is TGTGCCAGCAGCTTGGGTAGCGTTCTCTACGAGCAGTACTTC.

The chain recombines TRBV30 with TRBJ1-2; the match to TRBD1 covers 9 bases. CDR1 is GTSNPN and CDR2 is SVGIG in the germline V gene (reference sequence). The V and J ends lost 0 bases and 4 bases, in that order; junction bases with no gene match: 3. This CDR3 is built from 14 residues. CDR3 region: CAWSVDRGVYGYTF. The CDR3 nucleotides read TGTGCCTGGAGTGTAGACAGGGGGGTCTATGGCTACACCTTC.

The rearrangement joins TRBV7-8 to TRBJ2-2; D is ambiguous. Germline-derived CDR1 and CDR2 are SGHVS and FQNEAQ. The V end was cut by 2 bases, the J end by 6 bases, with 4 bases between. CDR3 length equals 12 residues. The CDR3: CASSLYPGELFF. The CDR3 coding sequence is TGTGCCAGCAGCTTATATCCCGGGGAGCTGTTTTTT.

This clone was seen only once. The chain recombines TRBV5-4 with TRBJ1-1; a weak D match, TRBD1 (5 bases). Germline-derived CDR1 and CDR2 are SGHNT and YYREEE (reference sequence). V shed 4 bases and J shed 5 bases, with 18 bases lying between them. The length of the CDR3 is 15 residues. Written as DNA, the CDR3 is TGTGCCAGCAGCCCCGGGCGGGTGGAGGGGACTGAAGCTTTCTTT. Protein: CASSPGRVEGTEAFF.

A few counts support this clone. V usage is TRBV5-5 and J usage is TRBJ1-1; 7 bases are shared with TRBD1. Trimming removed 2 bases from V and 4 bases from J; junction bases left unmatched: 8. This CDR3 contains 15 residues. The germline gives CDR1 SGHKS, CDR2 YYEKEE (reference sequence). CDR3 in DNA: TGTGCCAGCAGCTTAAGCCGACAGGGTGGCACTGAAGCTTTCTTT. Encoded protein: CASSLSRQGGTEAFF. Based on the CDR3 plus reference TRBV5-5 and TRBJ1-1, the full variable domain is DAGVTQSPTHLIKTRGQQVTLRCSPISGHKSVSWYQQVLGQGPQFIFQYYEKEERGRGNFPDRFSARQFPNYSSELNVNALLLGDSALYLCASSLSRQGGTEAFFGQGTRLTVV.

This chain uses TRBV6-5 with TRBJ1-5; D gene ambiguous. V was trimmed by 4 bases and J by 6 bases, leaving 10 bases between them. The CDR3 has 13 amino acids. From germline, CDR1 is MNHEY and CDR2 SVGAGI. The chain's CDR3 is CASSSRPGQPQHF. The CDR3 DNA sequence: TGTGCCAGCAGTTCTCGACCGGGTCAGCCCCAGCATTTT.

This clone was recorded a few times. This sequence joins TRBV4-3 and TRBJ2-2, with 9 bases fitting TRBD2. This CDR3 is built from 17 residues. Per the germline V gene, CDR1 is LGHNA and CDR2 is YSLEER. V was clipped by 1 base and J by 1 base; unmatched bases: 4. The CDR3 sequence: CASSQGTTSGNTGELFF. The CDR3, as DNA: TGCGCCAGCAGCCAAGGAACGACTAGCGGGAACACCGGGGAGCTGTTTTTT.

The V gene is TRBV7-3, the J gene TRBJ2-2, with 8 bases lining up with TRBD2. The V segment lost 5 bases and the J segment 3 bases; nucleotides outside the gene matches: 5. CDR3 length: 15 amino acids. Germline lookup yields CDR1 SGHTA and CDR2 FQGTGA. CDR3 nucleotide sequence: TGTGCCAGCAGCAAAACAGCGGGGGACACCGGGGAGCTGTTTTTT. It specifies CASSKTAGDTGELFF. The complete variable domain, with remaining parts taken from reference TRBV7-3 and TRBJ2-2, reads GAGVSQTPSNKVTEKGKYVELRCDPISGHTALYWYRQSLGQGPEFLIYFQGTGAADDSGLPNDRFFAVRPEGSVSTLKIQRTERGDSAVYLCASSKTAGDTGELFFGEGSRLTVL.

CDR3: CASSVVYGVTEAFF. The CDR3 nucleotides are TGTGCCAGCAGCGTAGTTTACGGGGTCACTGAAGCTTTCTTT. The chain uses TRBV9 and TRBJ1-1; D unresolved. V lost 0 bases and J 4 bases, leaving 10 bases between the germline ends. The CDR3 sequence is 14 residues long. CDR1 is SGDLS, CDR2 YYNGEE, per germline.